This T cell receptor beta chain comes out of a study of beta chain features in type 1 diabetes. Findings and limits, study-wide: All four CD4+ subsets from Type 1 diabetes patients carried moderately but significantly shorter TCRB CDR3s. In type 1 diabetes patients, VDJ junctions had fewer insertions; deletions at these junctions were more frequent.

A sort by CD45RO/CCR7/CD25/CD127/CD95/CD27 yielded CD4+ naive, central memory, regulatory and stem cell-like memory cells. In the case of this clone: The antigen remains undetermined.

The whole isolated RNA underwent reverse transcription, so sequencing captured expressed TCRB transcripts. Each sample of naive, central memory or regulatory T cells had, on average, approximately 4 million reads. Measured with immunoSEQ multiplex PCR; TCRdb has only the in-frame clones, and not every one. This sample yields hundreds of thousands of clones, of which roughly an eighth are seen a single time; roughly 0.04% belongs to the top ten. CDR1 SGDLS and CDR2 YYNGEE come from the germline V gene. The CDR3 totals 19 residues. The J segment lost 1 base and the V segment lost 4 bases, leaving 11 bases of the junction unmatched.

The sequence was obtained from a man younger than 35 with type 1 diabetes. Specimen: naive CD4+ T cells from blood. The V and J genes are TRBV9 and TRBJ2-1, with 13 bases identical to TRBD2. CDR3 sequence: CASSLRTSGRSFSYNEQFF. The CDR3 nucleotides read TGTGCCAGCAGCCTCCGGACTAGCGGGAGAAGCTTTTCCTACAATGAGCAGTTCTTC.